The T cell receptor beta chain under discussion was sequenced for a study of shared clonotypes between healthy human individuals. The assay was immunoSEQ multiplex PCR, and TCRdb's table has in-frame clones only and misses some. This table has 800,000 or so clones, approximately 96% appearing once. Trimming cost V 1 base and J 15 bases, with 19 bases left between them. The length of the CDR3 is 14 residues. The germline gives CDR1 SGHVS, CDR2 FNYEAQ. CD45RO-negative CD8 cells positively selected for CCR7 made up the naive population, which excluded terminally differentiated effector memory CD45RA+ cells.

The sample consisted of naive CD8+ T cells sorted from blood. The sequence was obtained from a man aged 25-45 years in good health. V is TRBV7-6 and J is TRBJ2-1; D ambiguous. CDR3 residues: CASSLGTLPELPFF. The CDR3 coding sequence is TGTGCCAGCAGCTTAGGTACGCTCCCTGAGCTTCCGTTCTTC.